What follows is one T cell receptor beta chain and its context. Its antigen remains unidentified. Per-base quality was not reported, and no clone a single base away is much larger than it. Including the terminal cysteine and phenylalanine, the CDR3 comprises 13 residues. CDR3 DNA is the only sequence kept; it has 39 bases, read in frame from the first base. V was cut back by 2 bases and J by 9 bases, leaving a gap of 14 bases between them. CDR1 and CDR2, per the germline V gene (reference sequence), are DFQATT and SNEGSKA. The sample is drawn from a study of type 1 regulatory T cells listed by TCRdb under 2021. Regarding the research as a whole: The study characterized an in vitro protocol that generated a Tr1-enriched, alloantigen-specific CD4 T cell product named T-allo10. T-allo10 was being evaluated clinically in patients with hematological malignancies who were receiving allogeneic hematopoietic stem cell transplantation. Results and caveats for the whole study, not just this receptor: Tr1 cells showed a more restricted TCR repertoire than non-Tr1 cells, which the study interpreted as alloantigen-induced clonal expansion.

Sequencing took place on an Illumina MiSeq. Clones were called with MiXCR by TCRdb after fastp trimmed the public reads at Q25, and only in-frame beta chains were retained. Here each entry gathers all rows of one CDR3 protein and keeps the most common genes and DNA. The table for this sample lists around 65,000 distinct CDR3 sequences; roughly half of them were counted only once. The ten largest clones represent roughly 2.2% of the sample. This receptor was taken from a human donor in good health. Sequencing was carried out using cultured non-Tr1 T cells, either the whole culture or a sorted T cell fraction (not recorded which). Per the publication, the cell subset or site label means: non-Tr1 population from the T-allo10 product. The receptor chain draws on TRBV20-1 and TRBJ2-1; too little of a D gene remains to name it. The CDR3 in this case is CSARLDPRVEQFF. Here is the DNA: TGCAGTGCTAGATTGGACCCTAGAGTTGAGCAGTTCTTC.